One sample yielded the 7 T cell receptor beta chains listed below, sequenced in a study of regulatory T cells in long-lasting Graves disease. The TCR beta library used iRepertoire HTBI primers with Arm-PCR amplification of CDR3. TCRdb redid the calling of the multiplex PCR reads with MiXCR, one entry per CDR3 protein. The table records 410,000 or so distinct CDR3 sequences, about 15% of them present only once. Time point defined: newly diagnosed GD, antithyroid drugs for less than 3 months. The TCR library was made from RNA that had been extracted from PBMCs in TRIzol. This sample also belongs to another study, concerning T cells in Graves' hyperthyroidism and ophthalmopathy.

The sequenced sample was peripheral blood mononuclear cells (PBMCs), obtained at new diagnosis, from a patient treated with antithyroid drugs. The receptor source for this set is a woman aged 25-40 years with Graves disease.

This clonotype appeared once. A read error may be the cause here, since a much bigger clone is one base away. This chain uses TRBV11-2 with TRBJ2-1; the match to TRBD2 covers 9 bases. V lost 2 bases and J lost 13; bases outside the gene matches: 30. Looked up from germline, CDR1 is SGHAT and CDR2 is FQNNGV. This CDR3 is built from 21 residues. The CDR3 is CASSLSQLQRGSGRSQETQFF. CDR3 sequence (DNA): TGTGCCAGCAGCTTATCGCAACTTCAGAGGGGTAGCGGGAGATCCCAAGAGACCCAGTTCTTC.

This clonotype was recorded a few times. The CDR3 sequence is CSAPGTSGSSYNEQFF. The CDR3 nucleotides read TGCAGTGCGCCCGGGACTAGCGGGAGCTCCTACAATGAGCAGTTCTTC. The chain couples TRBV20-1 to TRBJ2-1, with TRBD2 matching 14 bases. J lost 0 bases, V lost 6 bases, and 4 bases had no gene match. The germline gives CDR1 DFQATT, CDR2 SNEGSKA (reference sequence). This CDR3 is built from 16 residues.

The CDR3 DNA reads TGTGCCAGCAGCCCCGGGGGGGAGGGGGTTGTGCAGTTCTTC. Amino acids: CASSPGGEGVVQFF. The chain has TRBV3-1 and TRBJ2-1, with 8 bases that match TRBD2. The trim removed 4 bases at V and 12 bases at J, leaving 11 bases unmatched. Germline-derived CDR1 and CDR2 are LGHDT and YNNKEL (reference sequence). The CDR3 is made up of 14 amino acids.

This clonotype has just a few counts. V is TRBV7-9 and J is TRBJ2-3, with 11 bases matching TRBD2. V was clipped by 4 bases and J by 4 bases; unmatched bases: 10. CDR3 length: 17 residues. Germline values: CDR1 SEHNR, CDR2 FQNEAQ (reference sequence). DNA of the CDR3: TGTGCCAGCAGCTCAAGGATACTAGCGGGAGAGCCAGATACGCAGTATTTT. Its translation is CASSSRILAGEPDTQYF.

There are a few counts of this clonotype. J is TRBJ1-4 and V is TRBV10-3; D uncertain. Trimming stripped 0 bases from V and 8 bases from J, with 13 bases between. The CDR3 consists of 15 residues. CDR1 is ENHRY and CDR2 is SYGVKD in the germline V gene. CDR3 nucleotide sequence: TGTGCCATCAGTGAGTCAGCGAGTTCGCGAGAAAAACTGTTTTTT. Translation gives CAISESASSREKLFF.

Ten or more counts support this clonotype. The chain uses TRBV28 and TRBJ2-2; D unclear. V was shortened by 5 bases and J by 4 bases, with 5 bases between the two germline ends. The germline CDR1 and CDR2 sequences are MDHEN and SYDVKM. There are 12 residues in the CDR3. The chain's CDR3 is CASSGSTGELFF. The CDR3 coding sequence is TGTGCCAGCAGTGGTAGCACCGGGGAGCTGTTTTTT.

This clonotype was recorded only once. The chain joins TRBV6-1 to TRBJ1-3; weak D call: TRBD1 (5 bases). Germline CDR1 MNHNS, CDR2 SASEGT. This CDR3 region has 13 residues. Trimming took off 7 bases at V and 2 bases at J, with 9 bases between the two ends. CDR3 sequence (DNA): TGTGCCAGCAAAAAGGGACCTGGAAACACCATATATTTT. This gives the protein CASKKGPGNTIYF.